This T cell receptor beta chain derives from a study of T cell responses to AZD1222 COVID-19 vaccine. V dropped 2 bases and J dropped 8; count of bases not matched to a gene: 7. The CDR3 is 14 amino acids. Per germline, CDR1 GTSNPN and CDR2 SVGIG (reference sequence). Details on this clone: Its cognate antigen is unknown.

Here immunoSEQ multiplex PCR was the method, and the copy in TCRdb shows in-frame clones only, minus some. This sample has some 130,000 clones; about 90% occur once, and the top ten carry under 2%. Findings of the study overall: Per reports, nearly half of all spike-specific TCRs target regions that are unmutated in variants.

This clonotype was obtained from an adult in good health. The V and J genes are TRBV30 and TRBJ1-2; 11 positions match TRBD1. The source was peripheral blood, collected on day 0 of AZD1222 vaccination. The chain's CDR3 is CAWSTDRGRGGYTF. The CDR3 DNA reads TGTGCCTGGAGTACGGACAGGGGGCGAGGAGGCTACACCTTC.